This T cell receptor (beta chain) stems from a study of OX40 agonist ivuxolimab in advanced cancers. Study overall: Treatment of patients was with ivuxolimab, an agonistic anti-OX40 (CD134) antibody. Each patient was given ivuxolimab into a vein every 2 weeks, at 0.01 to 10 mg/kg.

CDR1 is SGHVS, CDR2 FQNEAQ, per germline. The ends were cut back, 4 bases at V and 2 bases at J, with 12 bases in the middle. The CDR3 consists of 15 residues. Assay used: immunoSEQ multiplex PCR; TCRdb lists only in-frame clones, some missing. Of over 80,000 clones in the sample, about nine tenths were seen once. The study sampled blood at baseline, cycle 4 day 1, and cycle 7 day 1. A remark on this clone: The antigen is unknown.

Broader study findings: CD4+ and CD8+ blood T cells expanded clonally by week 6 at 0.1 to 3.0 mg/kg.

The sequence was obtained from an adult with an advanced solid tumor such as melanoma, head and neck, liver or kidney cancer. Here the sequenced sample was CD4+ or CD8+ T cells sorted from blood, taken in a trial of the OX40 agonist ivuxolimab. This chain links TRBV7-8 with TRBJ2-1, with a possible D match to TRBD2 (5 bases). The CDR3 region is CASSSLGGTYNEQFF. The CDR3 DNA sequence: TGTGCCAGCAGCTCCCTTGGAGGCACCTACAATGAGCAGTTCTTC.